The rows below give T cell receptor beta chains drawn from one sample of a study of T cell responses to AZD1222 COVID-19 vaccine. Sequencing used immunoSEQ multiplex PCR; TCRdb keeps in-frame clones, though not all of them. Of approximately 220,000 clones listed, 93% were seen once; the top ten hold around 1%. The sample here was peripheral blood, taken on day 0 of MenACWY control vaccination. These TCRs come from an adult in good health. Both conserved end residues are part of each CDR3. A D gene is named only where the DNA matches it firmly. Where a row states a size, it is once, few, many or the class of an expanded clone; other rows omit it.

V	length	J	size	D	CDR3	DNA
TRBV2	16	TRBJ2-4	.	TRBD1	CASSERDRGSRNIQYF	TGTGCCAGCAGTGAAAGGGACAGGGGATCACGAAACATTCAGTACTTC
TRBV3-1/TRBV3-2	13	TRBJ2-1	.	.	CASSPRSSAGQFF	TGTGCCAGCAGTCCCCGGTCTTCGGCCGGGCAGTTCTTC
TRBV30	15	TRBJ2-5	.	.	CAWSPRGVLKETQYF	TGTGCCTGGAGTCCTAGAGGGGTACTTAAAGAGACCCAGTACTTC
TRBV2	10	TRBJ2-7	once	.	CASARDEQYF	TGTGCCAGCGCCCGGGACGAGCAGTACTTC
TRBV30	14	TRBJ1-5	.	TRBD1	CAWSVGQGRQPQHF	TGTGCCTGGAGTGTTGGACAGGGGAGGCAGCCCCAGCATTTT
TRBV4-1	16	TRBJ2-7	.	TRBD1	CASSPPTGTGGHEQYF	TGCGCCAGCAGCCCCCCAACCGGGACAGGGGGCCACGAGCAGTACTTC
TRBV11-2	13	TRBJ2-1	.	TRBD1	CASSRDSSNEQFF	TGTGCCAGCAGCCGGGACAGTTCCAATGAGCAGTTCTTC
TRBV4-2	18	TRBJ2-2	.	TRBD2	CASSQVPPRGGNTGELFF	TGTGCCAGCAGCCAAGTTCCCCCGCGGGGGGGCAACACCGGGGAGCTGTTTTTT
TRBV19	15	TRBJ1-3	.	.	CASSIRGSSGNTIYF	TGTGCCAGTAGTATTCGGGGCAGCTCTGGAAACACCATATATTTT
TRBV18	12	TRBJ1-4	.	.	CASSPSLGKLFF	TGTGCCAGCTCACCCAGCCTGGGCAAACTGTTTTTT
TRBV25-1	16	TRBJ2-5	.	TRBD1	CASSVFTGEGGETQYF	TGTGCCAGCAGTGTCTTTACAGGGGAAGGGGGAGAGACCCAGTACTTC
TRBV7-6	14	TRBJ1-4	.	.	CASSLAMWGEKLFF	TGTGCCAGCAGCTTAGCGATGTGGGGAGAAAAACTGTTTTTT
TRBV3-1/TRBV3-2	15	TRBJ2-2	.	.	CASSQGAGKTGELFF	TGTGCCAGCAGCCAAGGGGCAGGGAAGACCGGGGAGCTGTTTTTT
TRBV3-1/TRBV3-2	15	TRBJ2-7	once	TRBD1	CASSHTGTGAYEQYF	TGTGCCAGCAGCCATACCGGGACAGGGGCCTACGAGCAGTACTTC
TRBV15	15	TRBJ1-1	.	.	CATSRERVWNTEAFF	TGTGCCACCAGCAGAGAAAGGGTTTGGAACACTGAAGCTTTCTTT
TRBV19	14	TRBJ2-2	.	TRBD1	CASSGTANTGELFF	TGTGCCAGTAGTGGGACAGCGAACACCGGGGAGCTGTTTTTT
TRBV10-1	14	TRBJ2-5	.	TRBD1	CASGDSQFQETQYF	TGCGCCAGCGGGGACAGCCAGTTCCAAGAGACCCAGTACTTC
TRBV2	13	TRBJ1-2	.	TRBD1	CAGAITGAGGYTF	TGTGCCGGGGCCATAACAGGGGCCGGAGGCTACACCTTC
TRBV6-2/TRBV6-3	16	TRBJ1-4	.	.	CASSPVWTATNEKLFF	TGTGCCAGCAGCCCAGTATGGACAGCAACTAATGAAAAACTGTTTTTT
TRBV3-1/TRBV3-2	16	TRBJ1-6	.	TRBD1	CASSQAGTGWNSPLHF	TGTGCCAGCAGCCAAGCCGGGACAGGGTGGAATTCACCCCTCCACTTT
TRBV18	15	TRBJ1-2	.	.	CASSPYQGLNYGYTF	TGTGCCAGCTCACCATATCAGGGACTCAACTATGGCTACACCTTC
TRBV2	13	TRBJ2-3	once	.	CASRQSRTDTQYF	TGTGCCAGCAGGCAGTCTCGCACAGATACGCAGTATTTT
TRBV10-1	15	TRBJ2-7	.	TRBD1	CASSPGTGGRYEQYF	TGCGCCAGCAGCCCGGGGACAGGGGGTCGCTACGAGCAGTACTTC
TRBV7-2	13	TRBJ2-5	.	.	CASSTRVQETQYF	TGTGCCAGCAGCACCAGGGTGCAAGAGACCCAGTACTTC
TRBV30	15	TRBJ1-3	.	TRBD1	CAWSAQGLSSNTIYF	TGTGCCTGGAGTGCACAGGGGCTCTCTTCCAACACCATATATTTT
TRBV4-1	16	TRBJ2-3	.	TRBD1	CASSQAGQGLSDTQYF	TGCGCCAGCAGCCAAGCGGGACAGGGGCTCTCAGATACGCAGTATTTT
TRBV6-5	14	TRBJ1-6	.	.	CASSYSGYNSPLHF	TGTGCCAGCAGTTACTCAGGTTATAATTCACCCCTCCACTTT